These 5 T cell receptor beta chains came from one sample sequenced in a study of beta chain features in type 1 diabetes. Since all of the isolated RNA was reverse transcribed, expressed TCRB transcripts were what got sequenced. The data were produced by immunoSEQ multiplex PCR, yet TCRdb's version contains in-frame clones alone and is incomplete. The profile shows 500,000 to 700,000 clones, roughly 16% of them singletons. Input material: naive CD4+ T cells from blood. The receptors derive from a man aged 18 to 35 in good health.

The V gene is TRBV10-3, the J gene TRBJ2-2; the D gene is possibly TRBD1 (5 bases). V shed 4 bases and J shed 1 base, with 10 bases lying between them. The CDR3 has 15 amino acids. Germline loops: CDR1 ENHRY, CDR2 SYGVKD. DNA of the CDR3: TGTGCCATCAGTGGGACACCTAAGAACACCGGGGAGCTGTTTTTT. It specifies CAISGTPKNTGELFF.

The V and J genes are TRBV7-2 and TRBJ1-5; TRBD1 aligns across 9 bases. The length of the CDR3 is 15 residues. The ends lost 5 bases at V and 4 bases at J; junction bases unmatched: 6. Germline values: CDR1 SGHTA, CDR2 FQGNSA. The CDR3 here is CASSRGQGSNQPQHF. The CDR3 nucleotides read TGTGCCAGCAGCCGGGGACAGGGTAGTAATCAGCCCCAGCATTTT.

The J gene is TRBJ2-7, the V gene TRBV6-5; 9 bases match TRBD1. The CDR3 extends over 13 amino acids. Germline V lookup: CDR1 MNHEY, CDR2 SVGAGI. Unmatched junction bases numbered 6, after V lost 9 bases and J lost 3 bases. The CDR3 reads CASIPGQGYEQYF. CDR3 nucleotide sequence: TGTGCCAGTATTCCGGGACAGGGCTACGAGCAGTACTTC.

In this sample, this clone turned up a few times. The chain uses TRBV7-2 and TRBJ2-3; D is ambiguous. Germline lookup yields CDR1 SGHTA and CDR2 FQGNSA. V lost 1 base to trimming and J lost 2 bases, with 10 bases between them. CDR3 length: 15 residues. CDR3 DNA: TGTGCCAGCAGCTTAGTGAGGCTCTCCACAGATACGCAGTATTTT. The encoded protein is CASSLVRLSTDTQYF.

The chain has TRBV2 and TRBJ1-1; D is perhaps TRBD1 (5 bases). V was shortened by 6 bases and J by 1 base, with 15 bases between the two germline ends. The CDR3 loop spans 15 amino acids. Germline V gives CDR1 SNHLY, CDR2 FYNNEI. The CDR3 DNA reads as TGTGCCAGCAGGCCCACCGGGACGGGGAACACTGAAGCTTTCTTT. As protein: CASRPTGTGNTEAFF.